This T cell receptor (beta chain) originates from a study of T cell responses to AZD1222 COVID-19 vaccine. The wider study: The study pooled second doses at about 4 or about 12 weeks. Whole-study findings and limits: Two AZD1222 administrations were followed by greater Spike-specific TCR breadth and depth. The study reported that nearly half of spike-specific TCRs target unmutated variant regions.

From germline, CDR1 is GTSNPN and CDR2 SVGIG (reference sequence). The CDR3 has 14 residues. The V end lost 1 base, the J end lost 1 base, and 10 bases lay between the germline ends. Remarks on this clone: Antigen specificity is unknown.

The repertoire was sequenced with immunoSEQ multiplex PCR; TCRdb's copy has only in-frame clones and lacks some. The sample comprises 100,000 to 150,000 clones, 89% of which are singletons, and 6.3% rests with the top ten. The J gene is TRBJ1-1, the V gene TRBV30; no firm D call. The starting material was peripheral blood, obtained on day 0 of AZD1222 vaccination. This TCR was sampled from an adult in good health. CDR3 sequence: CAWSAPKGNTEAFF. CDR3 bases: TGTGCCTGGAGTGCTCCCAAAGGGAACACTGAAGCTTTCTTT.